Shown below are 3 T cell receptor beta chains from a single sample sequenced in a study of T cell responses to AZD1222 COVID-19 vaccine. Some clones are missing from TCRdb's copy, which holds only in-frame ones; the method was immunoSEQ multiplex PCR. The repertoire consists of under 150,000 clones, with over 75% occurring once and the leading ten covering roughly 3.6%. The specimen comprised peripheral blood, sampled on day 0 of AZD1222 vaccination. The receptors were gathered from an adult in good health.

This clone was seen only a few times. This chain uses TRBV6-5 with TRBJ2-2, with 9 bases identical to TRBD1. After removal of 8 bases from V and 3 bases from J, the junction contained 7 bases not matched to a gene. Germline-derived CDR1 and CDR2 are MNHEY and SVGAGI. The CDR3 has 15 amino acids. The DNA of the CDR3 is TGTGCCAGCCCTGTGGGACAGGGCGACACCGGGGAGCTGTTTTTT. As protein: CASPVGQGDTGELFF.

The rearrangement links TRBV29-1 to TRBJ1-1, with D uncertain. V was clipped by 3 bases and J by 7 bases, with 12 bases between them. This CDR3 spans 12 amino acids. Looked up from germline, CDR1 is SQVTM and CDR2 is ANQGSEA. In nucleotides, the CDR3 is TGCAGCGTTGACAAGGACGGATTTGAAGCTTTCTTT. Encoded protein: CSVDKDGFEAFF.

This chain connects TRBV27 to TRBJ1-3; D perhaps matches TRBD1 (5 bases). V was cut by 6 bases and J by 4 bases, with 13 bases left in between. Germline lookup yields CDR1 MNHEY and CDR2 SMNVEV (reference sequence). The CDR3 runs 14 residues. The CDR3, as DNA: TGTGCCAGCAGGCCAGGGCCAGAAGGAAACACCATATATTTT. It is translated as CASRPGPEGNTIYF.